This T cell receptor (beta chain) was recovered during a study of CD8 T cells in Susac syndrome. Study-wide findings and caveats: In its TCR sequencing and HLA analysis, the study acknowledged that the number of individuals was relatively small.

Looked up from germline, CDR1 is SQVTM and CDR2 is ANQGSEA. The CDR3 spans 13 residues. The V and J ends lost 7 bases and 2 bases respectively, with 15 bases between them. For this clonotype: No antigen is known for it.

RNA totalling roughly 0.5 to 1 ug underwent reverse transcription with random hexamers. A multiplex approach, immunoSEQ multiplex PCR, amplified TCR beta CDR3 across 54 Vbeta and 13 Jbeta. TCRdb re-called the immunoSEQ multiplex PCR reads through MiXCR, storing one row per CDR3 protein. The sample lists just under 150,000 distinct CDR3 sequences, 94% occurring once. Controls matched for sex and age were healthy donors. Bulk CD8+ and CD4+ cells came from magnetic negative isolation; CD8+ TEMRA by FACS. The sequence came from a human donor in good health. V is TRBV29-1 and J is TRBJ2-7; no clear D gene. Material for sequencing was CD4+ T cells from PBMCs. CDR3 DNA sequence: TGCAGCGCAAAAGCAGGACCCACCTACGAGCAGTACTTC. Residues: CSAKAGPTYEQYF.